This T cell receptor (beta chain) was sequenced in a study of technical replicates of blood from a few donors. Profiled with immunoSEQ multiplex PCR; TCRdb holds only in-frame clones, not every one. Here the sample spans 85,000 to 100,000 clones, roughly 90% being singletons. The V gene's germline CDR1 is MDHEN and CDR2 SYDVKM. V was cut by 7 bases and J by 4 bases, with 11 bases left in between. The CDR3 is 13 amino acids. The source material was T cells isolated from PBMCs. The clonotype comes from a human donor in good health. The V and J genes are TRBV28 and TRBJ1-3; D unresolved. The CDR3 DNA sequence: TGTGCCAGCAAAGGAGGGTTGGGAAACACCATATATTTT. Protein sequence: CASKGGLGNTIYF. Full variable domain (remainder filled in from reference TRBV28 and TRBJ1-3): DVKVTQSSRYLVKRTGEKVFLECVQDMDHENMFWYRQDPGLGLRLIYFSYDVKMKEKGDIPEGYSVSREKKERFSLILESASTNQTSMYLCASKGGLGNTIYFGEGSWLTVV.